One and the same sample provided the 17 T cell receptor beta chains below, sequenced in a study of blood T cell repertoires in COVID-19. Assay: immunoSEQ multiplex PCR; the TCRdb copy retains only in-frame clones and omits some. The repertoire consists of a few hundred thousand clones, with around 92% occurring once and the leading ten covering under 2.5%. What was sequenced was PBMCs or T cells enriched from blood (not recorded which). These receptors all come from a woman aged 60-75 years who had recovered from COVID-19.

The chain is built from TRBV6-5 and TRBJ2-7; no firm D call. Germline lookup yields CDR1 MNHEY and CDR2 SVGAGI. This CDR3 is built from 15 residues. Trimming removed 0 bases at V and 2 bases at J, with 11 bases between. In DNA form, the CDR3 reads TGTGCCAGCAGTTACTCATTTACAGCTGCCTACGAGCAGTACTTC. Residues: CASSYSFTAAYEQYF.

V usage is TRBV19 and J usage is TRBJ1-3; possibly TRBD1 for D (6 bases). CDR1 is LNHDA, CDR2 SQIVND, per germline (reference sequence). The CDR3 consists of 15 residues. Trimming stripped 4 bases from V and 1 base from J, with 11 bases between. The CDR3 loop reads CASSRATGSGNTIYF. DNA of the CDR3: TGTGCCAGTAGTAGGGCCACAGGGTCTGGAAACACCATATATTTT.

The chain carries TRBV4-1 and TRBJ1-4; no definite D call. Germline V gene lookup returns CDR1 MGHRA and CDR2 YSYEKL. The CDR3 length is 15 residues. V lost 1 base and J 7 bases, leaving 13 bases between the germline ends. As DNA, the CDR3 is TGCGCCAGCAGCCAAGCACGGTCTGGTTTTGAAAAACTGTTTTTT. Residues: CASSQARSGFEKLFF.

This clone was counted a single time. The chain carries TRBV29-1 and TRBJ2-1; 11 bases map to TRBD2. The junction had 4 bases not matched to a gene; V was cut back by 4 bases and J by 2 bases. CDR1 and CDR2 (germline): SQVTM, ANQGSEA. This CDR3 comprises 15 residues. The CDR3 DNA sequence: TGCAGCGTTGCTAGCGGGAGGTTCGCCTACAATGAGCAGTTCTTC. Its translation is CSVASGRFAYNEQFF.

This clone was seen once. The chain links TRBV12-5 to TRBJ2-3, with 10 nucleotides matching TRBD2. The germline gives CDR1 LGHNT, CDR2 FRNRAP. V trimming: 4 bases; J trimming: 3 bases; junction bases outside the gene matches: 4. The CDR3 is 15 amino acids. CDR3 in amino acids: CASGSAGGPTDTQYF. The CDR3 coding sequence is TGTGCTAGTGGTTCAGCGGGAGGGCCGACAGATACGCAGTATTTT.

The gene calls are TRBV4-1 and TRBJ1-4; TRBD1 matches at 9 bases. Germline CDR1 is MGHRA and CDR2 is YSYEKL. Germline trimming cut 5 bases from V and 8 bases from J; bases unmatched to any gene: 6. The CDR3 runs 14 residues. The CDR3 protein is CASSSRTGDEKLFF. CDR3 DNA sequence: TGCGCCAGCAGCTCTCGGACAGGGGACGAAAAACTGTTTTTT.

This chain joins TRBV7-2 and TRBJ1-2; D not certain. Germline CDR1 and CDR2: SGHTA and FQGNSA. The ends were cut back, 5 bases at V and 2 bases at J, with 15 bases in the middle. CDR3 length equals 15 residues. The CDR3 region is CASSPDFNQNYGYTF. CDR3 coding DNA: TGTGCCAGCAGCCCCGACTTTAACCAGAACTATGGCTACACCTTC.

The genes are TRBV5-1 and TRBJ1-5; perhaps TRBD1 as D (5 bases). This CDR3 is 15 amino acids long. CDR1 and CDR2 (germline): SGHRS, YFSETQ. V was cut by 1 base and J by 0 bases, with 8 bases left in between. Here the CDR3 DNA reads TGCGCCAGCAGCTTGCAGGGTGGTAGCAATCAGCCCCAGCATTTT. Its translation is CASSLQGGSNQPQHF.

The chain links TRBV12-3 or TRBV12-4 to TRBJ2-5, with D perhaps TRBD1 (5 bases). This CDR3 is 13 amino acids long. The V end lost 1 base, the J end lost 6 bases, and 9 bases lay between the germline ends. CDR3 nucleotides: TGTGCCAGCAGTTTAGACAGGCAAAAGACCCAGTACTTC. This encodes CASSLDRQKTQYF.

J is TRBJ1-3 and V is TRBV28; possibly TRBD1 for D (6 bases). The CDR3 is made up of 17 amino acids. The V gene's germline CDR1 is MDHEN and CDR2 SYDVKM. V was shortened by 5 bases and J by 0 bases, with 17 bases between the two germline ends. CDR3 protein: CASSLPLRGSSGNTIYF. CDR3 bases: TGTGCCAGCAGTCTTCCGCTAAGGGGGAGCTCTGGAAACACCATATATTTT.

The genes are TRBV24-1 and TRBJ2-5; the D gene is possibly TRBD2 (5 bases). Trimming took 3 bases from V and 1 from J, leaving 11 bases between them. The CDR3 totals 15 residues. Germline V lookup: CDR1 KGHDR, CDR2 SFDVKD. The CDR3 loop is CATSDGTSSQETQYF. The CDR3 bases are TGTGCCACCAGTGATGGAACTAGTAGCCAAGAGACCCAGTACTTC.

This chain connects TRBV7-3 to TRBJ2-5, with a tentative D call TRBD2 (6 bases). Trimming took 0 bases from V and 5 from J, leaving 22 bases between them. This CDR3 region has 18 residues. CDR1 and CDR2 from the germline V gene are SGHTA and FQGTGA. CDR3 residues: CASSLTSLGSAGSETQYF. The CDR3 DNA sequence: TGTGCCAGCAGCTTAACATCCCTAGGTAGTGCCGGGAGTGAGACCCAGTACTTC.

This clone was counted a single time. The chain is built from TRBV7-6 and TRBJ2-2, with D perhaps matching TRBD2 (5 bases). Germline CDR1 reads SGHVS; CDR2 reads FNYEAQ. CDR3 length: 16 residues. The V end was cut by 4 bases, the J end by 3 bases, with 15 bases between. CDR3 DNA: TGTGCCAGCAGCTCCGAGGGTAGCCGCTACACCGGGGAGCTGTTTTTT. Translation gives CASSSEGSRYTGELFF. Using reference TRBV7-6 and TRBJ2-2 for the parts outside the CDR3, the full variable domain is GAGVSQSPRYKVTKRGQDVALRCDPISGHVSLYWYRQALGQGPEFLTYFNYEAQQDKSGLPNDRFSAERPEGSISTLTIQRTEQRDSAMYRCASSSEGSRYTGELFFGEGSRLTVL.

The chain joins TRBV28 to TRBJ2-1; 12 bases match TRBD2. Germline V gene lookup returns CDR1 MDHEN and CDR2 SYDVKM. There are 15 residues in the CDR3. The V and J ends lost 6 bases and 5 bases, in that order; junction bases with no gene match: 5. This chain's CDR3 is CASRPLAGGHNEQFF. CDR3 bases: TGTGCCAGCAGACCCCTAGCGGGAGGGCACAATGAGCAGTTCTTC.

This clone appeared once. This chain links TRBV20-1 with TRBJ2-1; no reliable D call. The germline V gene encodes CDR1 DFQATT and CDR2 SNEGSKA (reference sequence). The CDR3 consists of 11 residues. V was cut by 1 base and J by 8 bases, with 6 bases left in between. DNA of the CDR3: TGCAGTGCTAGAGTGGGCGATGAGCAGTTCTTC. It is translated as CSARVGDEQFF.

The rearrangement links TRBV9 to TRBJ2-1; 8 positions agree with TRBD2. The ends lost 0 bases at V and 6 bases at J; junction bases unmatched: 2. The CDR3 spans 14 residues. In germline, CDR1 is SGDLS, CDR2 YYNGEE. The CDR3 loop reads CASSVGTSRNEQFF. DNA of the CDR3: TGTGCCAGCAGCGTAGGGACTAGCCGCAATGAGCAGTTCTTC.

CDR3 sequence: CASSQGTGEGYGYTF. The DNA of the CDR3 is TGTGCCAGCTCACAGGGGACAGGGGAAGGCTATGGCTACACCTTC. The gene calls are TRBV18 and TRBJ1-2; 10 bases align to TRBD1. Germline V gene data show CDR1 as KGHSH and CDR2 as LQKENI. This CDR3 has 15 residues. The trim removed 4 bases at V and 4 bases at J, leaving 6 bases unmatched.